Included here is one TCR beta chain sequence, with context. The PCR employed 60 Vbeta primers together with 13 Jbeta primers. The assay was immunoSEQ multiplex PCR, and TCRdb's table has in-frame clones only and misses some. The sample lists 130,000 or so clones, 73% occurring once. This specimen comes from a study of cytomegalovirus exposure and HLA in healthy donors. This CDR3 region has 12 residues. CDR1 and CDR2 (germline): MNHNS, SASEGT. Trimming left V 8 bases short and J 7 bases short, with 14 bases between. The receptor was isolated from a middle-aged woman in good health and CMV-seropositive. The V gene is TRBV6-1, the J gene TRBJ1-2; D call uncertain. The sample comprised PBMCs. CDR3: CASEEVLGGYTF. The CDR3 DNA sequence: TGTGCCAGCGAAGAGGTGTTGGGTGGCTACACCTTC.